Listed here is a single T cell receptor beta chain. Its specificity is not known. The data were obtained in a study of lymphopenia after photon versus proton radiotherapy. Germline V gene sequence: CDR1 GTSNPN, CDR2 SVGIG (reference sequence). The germline V and J ends were trimmed by 0 bases and 0 bases, with 9 bases remaining between them. The CDR3 runs 14 residues. General study points: Only patients who died were analyzed for survival; proton advantage is unproven. Photon-treated patients lost naive T cells and TCR diversity; proton-treated stayed stable. Larger post-nadir TCR diversity loss correlated inversely with survival in deceased patients.

The assay was immunoSEQ multiplex PCR, and TCRdb's table has in-frame clones only and misses some. The sample gives tens of thousands of clones, approximately 85% of which show up once; roughly 2.3% is in the top ten. The chain couples TRBV30 to TRBJ2-7, with D hard to call. This TCR was recovered from a man aged 35-49 years with gastric cancer. Here the sequenced sample was peripheral blood, taken from a patient treated with photon-based radiotherapy. CDR3 residues: CAWSVQIDSYEQYF. The CDR3 DNA is TGTGCCTGGAGTGTACAGATCGACTCCTACGAGCAGTACTTC.